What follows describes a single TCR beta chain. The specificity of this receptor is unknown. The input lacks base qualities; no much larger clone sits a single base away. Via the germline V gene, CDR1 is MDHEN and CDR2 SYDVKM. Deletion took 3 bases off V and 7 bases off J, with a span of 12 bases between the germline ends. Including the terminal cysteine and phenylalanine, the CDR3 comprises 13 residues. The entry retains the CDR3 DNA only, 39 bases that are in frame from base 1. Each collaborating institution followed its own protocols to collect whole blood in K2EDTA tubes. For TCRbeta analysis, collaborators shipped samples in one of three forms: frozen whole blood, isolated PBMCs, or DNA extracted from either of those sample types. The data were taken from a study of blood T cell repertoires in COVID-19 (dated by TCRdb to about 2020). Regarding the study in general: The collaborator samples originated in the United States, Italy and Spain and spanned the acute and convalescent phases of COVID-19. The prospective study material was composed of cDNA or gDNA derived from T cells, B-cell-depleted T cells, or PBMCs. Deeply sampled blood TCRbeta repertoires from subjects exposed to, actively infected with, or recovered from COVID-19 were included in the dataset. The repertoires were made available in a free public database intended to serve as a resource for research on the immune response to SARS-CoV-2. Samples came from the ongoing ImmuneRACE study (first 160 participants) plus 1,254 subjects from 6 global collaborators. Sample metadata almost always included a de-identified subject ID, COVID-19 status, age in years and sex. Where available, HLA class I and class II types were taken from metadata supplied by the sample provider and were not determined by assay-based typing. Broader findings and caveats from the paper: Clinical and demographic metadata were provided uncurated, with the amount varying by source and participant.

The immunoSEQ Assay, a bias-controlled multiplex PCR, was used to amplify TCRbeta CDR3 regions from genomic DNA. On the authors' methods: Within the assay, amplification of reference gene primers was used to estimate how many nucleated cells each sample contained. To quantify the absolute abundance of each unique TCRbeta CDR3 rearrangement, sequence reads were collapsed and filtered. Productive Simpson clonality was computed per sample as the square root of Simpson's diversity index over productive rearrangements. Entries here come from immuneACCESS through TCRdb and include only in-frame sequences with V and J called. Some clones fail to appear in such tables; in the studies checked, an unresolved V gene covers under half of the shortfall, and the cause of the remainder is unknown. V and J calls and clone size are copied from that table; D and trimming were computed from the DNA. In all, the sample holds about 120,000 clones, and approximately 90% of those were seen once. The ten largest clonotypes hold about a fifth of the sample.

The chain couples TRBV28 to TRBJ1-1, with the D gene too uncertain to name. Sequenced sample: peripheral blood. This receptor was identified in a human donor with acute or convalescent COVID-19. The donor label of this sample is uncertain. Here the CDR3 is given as CASSFPPYSEAFF. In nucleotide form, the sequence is TGTGCCAGCAGTTTTCCCCCCTACAGTGAAGCTTTCTTT.